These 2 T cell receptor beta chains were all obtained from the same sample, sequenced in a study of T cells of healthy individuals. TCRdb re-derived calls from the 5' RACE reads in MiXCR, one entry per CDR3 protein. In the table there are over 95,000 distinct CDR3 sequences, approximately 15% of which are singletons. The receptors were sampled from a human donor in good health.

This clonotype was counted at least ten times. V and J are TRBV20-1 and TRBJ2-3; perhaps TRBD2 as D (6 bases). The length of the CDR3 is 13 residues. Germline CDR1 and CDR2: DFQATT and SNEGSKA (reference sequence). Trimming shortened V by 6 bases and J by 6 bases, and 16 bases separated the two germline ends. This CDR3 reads CSAHKAGSDTQYF. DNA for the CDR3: TGCAGTGCCCACAAGGCGGGATCCGATACGCAGTATTTT.

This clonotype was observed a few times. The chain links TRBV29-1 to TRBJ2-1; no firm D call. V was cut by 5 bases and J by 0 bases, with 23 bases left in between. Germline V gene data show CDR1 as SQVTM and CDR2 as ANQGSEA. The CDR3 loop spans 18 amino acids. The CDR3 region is CSVSGGLGAPSSYNEQFF. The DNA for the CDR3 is TGCAGCGTTTCCGGCGGCCTAGGAGCCCCAAGCTCCTACAATGAGCAGTTCTTC.